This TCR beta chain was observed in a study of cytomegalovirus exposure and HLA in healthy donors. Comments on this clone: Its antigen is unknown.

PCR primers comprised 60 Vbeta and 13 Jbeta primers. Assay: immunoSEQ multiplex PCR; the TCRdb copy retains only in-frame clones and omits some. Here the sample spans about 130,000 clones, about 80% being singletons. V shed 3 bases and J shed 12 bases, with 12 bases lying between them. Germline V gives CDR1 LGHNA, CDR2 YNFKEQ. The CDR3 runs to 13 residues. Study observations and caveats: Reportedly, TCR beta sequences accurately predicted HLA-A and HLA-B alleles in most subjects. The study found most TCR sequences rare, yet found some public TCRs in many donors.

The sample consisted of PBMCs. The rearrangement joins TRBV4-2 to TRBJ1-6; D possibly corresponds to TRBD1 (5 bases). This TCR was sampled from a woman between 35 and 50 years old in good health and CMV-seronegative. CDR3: CASSQAGWRPLHF. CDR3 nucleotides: TGTGCCAGCAGCCAGGCAGGGTGGCGACCCCTCCACTTT.